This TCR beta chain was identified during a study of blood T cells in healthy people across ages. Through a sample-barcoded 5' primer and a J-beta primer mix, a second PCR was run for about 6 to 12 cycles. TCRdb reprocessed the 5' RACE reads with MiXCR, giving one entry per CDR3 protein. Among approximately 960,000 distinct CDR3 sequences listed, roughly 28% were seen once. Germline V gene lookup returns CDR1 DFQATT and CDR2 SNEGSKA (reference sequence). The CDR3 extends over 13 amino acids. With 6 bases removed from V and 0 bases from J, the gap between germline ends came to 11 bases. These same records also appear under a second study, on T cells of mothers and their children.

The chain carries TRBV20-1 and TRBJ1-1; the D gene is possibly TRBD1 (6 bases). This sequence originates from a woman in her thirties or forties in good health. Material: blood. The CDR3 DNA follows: TGCAGTGCCCCACGGACAGTGAACACTGAAGCTTTCTTT. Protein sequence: CSAPRTVNTEAFF.